This T cell receptor (beta chain) was identified in a study of cytomegalovirus exposure and HLA in healthy donors. Study-wide points: A later analysis showed TCR association rates differing by HLA locus, peaking at DRB1 and lowest at HLA-C.

Germline V lookup: CDR1 MNHNS, CDR2 SASEGT. The CDR3 has 15 residues. V was clipped by 6 bases and J by 5 bases; unmatched bases: 9. Primers: 60 Vbeta forward and 13 Jbeta reverse. Clones were read by immunoSEQ multiplex PCR, and TCRdb kept only the in-frame ones, dropping some. The sample consists of roughly 200,000 clones, just under 70% of them appearing once. This clone was observed a few times. Its specificity is unknown. Sequencing was carried out using PBMCs. This sequence was found in a man between 40 and 49 years old in good health and CMV-seropositive. The chain combines TRBV6-1 with TRBJ2-2; 7 bases are a match to TRBD1. The DNA of the CDR3 is TGTGCCAGCAGAACAACAGGGGTAGAGACCGGGGAGCTGTTTTTT. This codes for CASRTTGVETGELFF.